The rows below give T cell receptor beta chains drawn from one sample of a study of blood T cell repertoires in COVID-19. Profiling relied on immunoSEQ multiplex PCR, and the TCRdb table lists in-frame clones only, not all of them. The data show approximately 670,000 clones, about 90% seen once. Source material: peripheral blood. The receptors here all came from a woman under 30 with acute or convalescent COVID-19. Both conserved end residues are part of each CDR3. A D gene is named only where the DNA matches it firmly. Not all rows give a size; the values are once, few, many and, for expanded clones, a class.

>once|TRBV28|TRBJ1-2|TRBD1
TGTGCCAGCAGTACCCGGACAGGGGGGAACTATGGCTACACCTTC
CASSTRTGGNYGYTF
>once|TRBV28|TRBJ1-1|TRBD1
TGTGCCAGCAGCCGCCGCTGGACAGGGGAAGCTTTCTTT
CASSRRWTGEAFF
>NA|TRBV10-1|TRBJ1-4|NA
TGCGCCAGCAGTGAGAGGGGTCACAGGTCGTGGGAAAAACTGTTTTTT
CASSERGHRSWEKLFF
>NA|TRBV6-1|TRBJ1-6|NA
TGTGCCAGCAGCCTTCAGGGAAACAATTCACCCCTCCACTTT
CASSLQGNNSPLHF
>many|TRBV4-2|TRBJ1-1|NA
TGTGCCAGCAGCCACCCCCGGGGAGGAACTGAAGCTTTCTTT
CASSHPRGGTEAFF
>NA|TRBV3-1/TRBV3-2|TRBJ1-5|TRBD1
TGTGCCAGCAGCCAGGATACAGGGGTAGCGGGCAATCAGCCCCAGCATTTT
CASSQDTGVAGNQPQHF
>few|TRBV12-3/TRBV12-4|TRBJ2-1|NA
TGTGCCAGCACTCTCGGGAGCTACAATGAGCAGTTCTTC
CASTLGSYNEQFF
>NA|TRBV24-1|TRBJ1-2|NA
TGTGCCACCAGTGAACACGGGGTAACTCATGGCTACACCTTC
CATSEHGVTHGYTF
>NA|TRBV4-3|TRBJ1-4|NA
TGCGCCAGCAGCCCCACCCCGGGGATCCTTGAAAAACTGTTTTTT
CASSPTPGILEKLFF
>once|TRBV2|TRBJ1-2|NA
TGTGCCAGCAGTGAGGAACGAGGGCTGCTCGGCTATGGCTACACCTTC
CASSEERGLLGYGYTF
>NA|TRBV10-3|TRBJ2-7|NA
TGTGCCATCAGACAGGAAATCGAGCAGTACTTC
CAIRQEIEQYF
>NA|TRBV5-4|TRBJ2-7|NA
TGTGCCAGCAGCCTCTGGGGGGGGGCTTTCAACGAGCAGTACTTC
CASSLWGGAFNEQYF
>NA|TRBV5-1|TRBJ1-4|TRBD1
TGCGCCAGCAGCAGAGCCGGGACAGGGGGATTCAGTAAAGAAAAACTGTTTTTT
CASSRAGTGGFSKEKLFF
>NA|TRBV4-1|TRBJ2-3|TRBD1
TGCGCCAGCAGCCAAGATGTCGTTGCAGGGGGAAGCACAGATACGCAGTATTTT
CASSQDVVAGGSTDTQYF
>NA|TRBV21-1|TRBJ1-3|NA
TGTGCCAGCAGGGACAGGGAAGCAGGAAACACCATATATTTT
CASRDREAGNTIYF
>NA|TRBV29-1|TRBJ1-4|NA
TGCAGCGTGGAATGGGCCTCCAATGAAAAACTGTTTTTT
CSVEWASNEKLFF
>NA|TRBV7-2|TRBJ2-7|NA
TGTGCCAGCAGCCCCCGAGGGGGATTGGGGTCCTACGAGCAGTACTTC
CASSPRGGLGSYEQYF
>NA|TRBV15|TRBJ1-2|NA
TGTGCCACCAGCAGCGACAGTTATGGCTACACCTTC
CATSSDSYGYTF
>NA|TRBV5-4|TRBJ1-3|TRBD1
TGTGCCAGCAGCCGGGCCAGGGACAGGGGGTTAAATCATGGAAACACCATATATTTT
CASSRARDRGLNHGNTIYF
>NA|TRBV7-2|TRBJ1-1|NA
TGTGCCAGCAGCCCGCGGGAGACGAACACTGAAGCTTTCTTT
CASSPRETNTEAFF
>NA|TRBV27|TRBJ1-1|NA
TGTGCCAGCAGCCAACGGGGGGGGGTCCCCACTGAAGCTTTCTTT
CASSQRGGVPTEAFF
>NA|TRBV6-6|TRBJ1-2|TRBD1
TGTGCCAGCAGTTACGGGGGACAGGCCTCCGATGGCTACACCTTC
CASSYGGQASDGYTF
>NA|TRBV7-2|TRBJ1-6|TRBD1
TGTGCCAGCAGCCCTCGGACAGGGGTGAATTCACCCCTCCACTTT
CASSPRTGVNSPLHF
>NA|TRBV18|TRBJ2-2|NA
TGTGCCAGCTCACCGGTCTTCAGCGGCGCCGGGGAGCTGTTTTTT
CASSPVFSGAGELFF
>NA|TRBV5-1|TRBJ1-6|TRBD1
TGCGCCAGCAGCTCCCGGGACAGGGCCGACCGAAATTCACCCCTCCACTTT
CASSSRDRADRNSPLHF
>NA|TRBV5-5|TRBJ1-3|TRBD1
TGTGCCAGCAGGGACCCGGGACAGGGCACTGGAAACACCATATATTTT
CASRDPGQGTGNTIYF
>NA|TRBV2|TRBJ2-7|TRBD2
TGTGCCAGCAGTGCTTCCGGGAGGAAGTACTTC
CASSASGRKYF
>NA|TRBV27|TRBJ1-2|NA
TGTGCCAGCAGTTTATGGGGTCCAGGGTACGGCTACACCTTC
CASSLWGPGYGYTF
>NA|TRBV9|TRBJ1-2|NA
TGTGCCAGCAGCTCCCGGGGGGGGTCGCCCTATGGCTACACCTTC
CASSSRGGSPYGYTF
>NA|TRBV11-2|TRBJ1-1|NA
TGTGCCAGCAGCCCCCAGGGGCCTCAGGGGAACACTGAAGCTTTCTTT
CASSPQGPQGNTEAFF
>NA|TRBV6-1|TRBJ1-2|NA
TGTGCCAGCAGTGAAATGGCCCCGCTCGGCTACACCTTC
CASSEMAPLGYTF
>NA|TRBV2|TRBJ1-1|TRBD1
TGTGCCAGCAGGTTCCCGGGACAGTACACTGAAGCTTTCTTT
CASRFPGQYTEAFF
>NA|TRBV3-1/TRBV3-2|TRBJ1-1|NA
TGTGCCAGCAGTACAGGGTTTTGGGCTTTCTTT
CASSTGFWAFF
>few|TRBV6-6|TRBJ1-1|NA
TGTGCCAGCAGCAGGGAGGTGAACACTGAAGCTTTCTTT
CASSREVNTEAFF
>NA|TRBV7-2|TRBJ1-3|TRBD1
TGTGCCAGCAGTTTCCAGGGGGGACTGTCTGGAAACACCATATATTTT
CASSFQGGLSGNTIYF
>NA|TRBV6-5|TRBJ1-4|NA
TGTGCCAGCAGTTACTCGGGGGAGGGGAATGAAAAACTGTTTTTT
CASSYSGEGNEKLFF
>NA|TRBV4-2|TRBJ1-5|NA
TGTGCCAGCAGGAAAAGCCGGGACACCAATCAGCCCCAGCATTTT
CASRKSRDTNQPQHF